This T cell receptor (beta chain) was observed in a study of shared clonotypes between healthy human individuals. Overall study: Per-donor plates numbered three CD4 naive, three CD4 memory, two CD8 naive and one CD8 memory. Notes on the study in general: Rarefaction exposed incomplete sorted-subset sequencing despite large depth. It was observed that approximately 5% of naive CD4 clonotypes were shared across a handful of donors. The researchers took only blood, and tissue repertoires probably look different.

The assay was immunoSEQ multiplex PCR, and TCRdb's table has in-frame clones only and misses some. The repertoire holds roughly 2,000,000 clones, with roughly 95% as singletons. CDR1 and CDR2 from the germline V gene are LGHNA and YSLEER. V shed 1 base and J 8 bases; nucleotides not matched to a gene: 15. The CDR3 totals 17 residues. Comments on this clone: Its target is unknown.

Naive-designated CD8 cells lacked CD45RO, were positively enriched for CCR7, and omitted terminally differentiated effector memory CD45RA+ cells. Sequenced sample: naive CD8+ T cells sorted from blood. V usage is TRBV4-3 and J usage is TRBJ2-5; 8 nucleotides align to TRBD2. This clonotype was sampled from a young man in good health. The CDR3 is CASSQGSDGRAVETQYF. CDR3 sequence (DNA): TGCGCCAGCAGCCAAGGTTCGGACGGGAGGGCCGTCGAAACCCAGTACTTC.